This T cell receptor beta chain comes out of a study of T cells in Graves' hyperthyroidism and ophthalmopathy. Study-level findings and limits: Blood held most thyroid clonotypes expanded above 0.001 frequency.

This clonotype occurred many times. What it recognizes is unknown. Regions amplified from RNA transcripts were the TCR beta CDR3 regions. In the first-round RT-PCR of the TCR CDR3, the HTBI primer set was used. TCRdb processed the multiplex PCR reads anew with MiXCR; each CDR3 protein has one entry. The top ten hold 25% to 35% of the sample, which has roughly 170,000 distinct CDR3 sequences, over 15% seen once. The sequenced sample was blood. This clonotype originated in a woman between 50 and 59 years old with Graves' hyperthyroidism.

The CDR3, as DNA: TGTGCCAGCAGTTACTCGCCAGGGATTCAAGAGACCCAGTACTTC. Its translation is CASSYSPGIQETQYF. V is TRBV6-6 and J is TRBJ2-5; maybe TRBD1 (5 bases). Germline V gene lookup returns CDR1 MNHNY and CDR2 SVGAGI (reference sequence). V dropped 0 bases and J dropped 2 bases, with 10 bases sitting between them. CDR3 length: 15 residues.